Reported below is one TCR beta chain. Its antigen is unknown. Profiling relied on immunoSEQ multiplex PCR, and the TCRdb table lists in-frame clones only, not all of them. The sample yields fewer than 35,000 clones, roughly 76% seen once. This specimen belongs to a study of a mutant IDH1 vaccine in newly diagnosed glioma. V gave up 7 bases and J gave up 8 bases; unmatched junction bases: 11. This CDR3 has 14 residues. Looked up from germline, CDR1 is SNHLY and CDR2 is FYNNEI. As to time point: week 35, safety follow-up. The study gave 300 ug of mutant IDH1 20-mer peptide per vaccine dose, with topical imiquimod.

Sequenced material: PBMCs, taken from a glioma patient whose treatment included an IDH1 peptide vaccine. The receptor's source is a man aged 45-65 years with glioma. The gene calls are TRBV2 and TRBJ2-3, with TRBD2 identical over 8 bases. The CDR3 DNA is TGTGCCAGCACTGGGGCAGCGGGAGAGGTTACGCAGTATTTT. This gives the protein CASTGAAGEVTQYF.